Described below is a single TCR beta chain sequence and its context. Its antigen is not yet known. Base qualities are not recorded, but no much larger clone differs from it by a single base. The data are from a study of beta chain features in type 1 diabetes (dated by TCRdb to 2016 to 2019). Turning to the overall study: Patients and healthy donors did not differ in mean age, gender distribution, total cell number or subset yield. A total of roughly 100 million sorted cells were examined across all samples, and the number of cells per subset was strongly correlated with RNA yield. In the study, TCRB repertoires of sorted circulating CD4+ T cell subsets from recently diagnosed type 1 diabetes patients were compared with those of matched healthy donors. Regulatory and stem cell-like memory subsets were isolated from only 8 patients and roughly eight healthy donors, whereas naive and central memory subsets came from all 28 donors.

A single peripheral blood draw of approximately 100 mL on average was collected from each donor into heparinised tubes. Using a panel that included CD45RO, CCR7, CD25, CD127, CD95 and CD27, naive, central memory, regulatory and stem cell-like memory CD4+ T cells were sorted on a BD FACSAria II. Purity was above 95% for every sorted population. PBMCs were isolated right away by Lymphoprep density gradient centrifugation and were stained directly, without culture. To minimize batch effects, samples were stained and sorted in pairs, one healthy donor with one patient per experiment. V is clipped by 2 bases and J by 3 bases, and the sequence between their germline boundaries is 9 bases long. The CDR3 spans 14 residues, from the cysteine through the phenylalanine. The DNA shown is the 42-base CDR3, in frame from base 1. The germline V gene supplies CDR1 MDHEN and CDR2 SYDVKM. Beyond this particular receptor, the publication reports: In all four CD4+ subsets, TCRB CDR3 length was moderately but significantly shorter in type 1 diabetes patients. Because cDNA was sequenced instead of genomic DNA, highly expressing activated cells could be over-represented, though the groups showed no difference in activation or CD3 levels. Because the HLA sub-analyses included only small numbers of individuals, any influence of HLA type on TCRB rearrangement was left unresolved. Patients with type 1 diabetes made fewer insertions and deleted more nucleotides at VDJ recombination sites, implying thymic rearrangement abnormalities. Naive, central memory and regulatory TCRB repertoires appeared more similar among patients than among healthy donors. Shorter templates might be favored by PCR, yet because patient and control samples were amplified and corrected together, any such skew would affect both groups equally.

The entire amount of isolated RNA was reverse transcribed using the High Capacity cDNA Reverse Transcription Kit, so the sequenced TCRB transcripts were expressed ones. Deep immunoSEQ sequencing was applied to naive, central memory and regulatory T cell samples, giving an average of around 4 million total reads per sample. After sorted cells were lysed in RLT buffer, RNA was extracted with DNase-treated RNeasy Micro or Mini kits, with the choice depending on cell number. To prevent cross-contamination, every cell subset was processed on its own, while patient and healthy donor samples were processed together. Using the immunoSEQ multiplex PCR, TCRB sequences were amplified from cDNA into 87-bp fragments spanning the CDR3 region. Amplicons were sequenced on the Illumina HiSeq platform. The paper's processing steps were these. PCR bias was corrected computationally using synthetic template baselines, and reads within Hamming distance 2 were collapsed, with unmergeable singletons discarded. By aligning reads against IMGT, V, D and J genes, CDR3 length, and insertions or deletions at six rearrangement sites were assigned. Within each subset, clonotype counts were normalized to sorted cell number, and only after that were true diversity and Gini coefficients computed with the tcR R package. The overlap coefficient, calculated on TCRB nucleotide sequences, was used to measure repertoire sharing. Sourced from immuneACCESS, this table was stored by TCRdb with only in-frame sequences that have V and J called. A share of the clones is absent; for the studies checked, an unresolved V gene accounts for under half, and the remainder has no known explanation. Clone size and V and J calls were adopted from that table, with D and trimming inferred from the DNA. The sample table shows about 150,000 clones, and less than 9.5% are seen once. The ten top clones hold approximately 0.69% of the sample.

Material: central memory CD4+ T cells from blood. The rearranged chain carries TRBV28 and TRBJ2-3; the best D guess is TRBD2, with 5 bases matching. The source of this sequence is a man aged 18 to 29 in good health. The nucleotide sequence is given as TGTGCCAGCAGTTTAGACCAGCGGACAGATACGCAGTATTTT. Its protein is CASSLDQRTDTQYF.